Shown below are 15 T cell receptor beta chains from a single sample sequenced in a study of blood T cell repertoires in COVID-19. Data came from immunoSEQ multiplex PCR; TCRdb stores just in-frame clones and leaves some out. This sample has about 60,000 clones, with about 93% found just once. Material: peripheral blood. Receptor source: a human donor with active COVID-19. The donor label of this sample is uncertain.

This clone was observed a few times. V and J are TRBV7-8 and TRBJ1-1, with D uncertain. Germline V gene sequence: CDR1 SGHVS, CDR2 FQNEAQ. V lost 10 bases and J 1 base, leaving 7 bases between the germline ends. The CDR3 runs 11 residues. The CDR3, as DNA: TGTGCCATCGTCTGGAACACTGAAGCTTTCTTT. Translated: CAIVWNTEAFF.

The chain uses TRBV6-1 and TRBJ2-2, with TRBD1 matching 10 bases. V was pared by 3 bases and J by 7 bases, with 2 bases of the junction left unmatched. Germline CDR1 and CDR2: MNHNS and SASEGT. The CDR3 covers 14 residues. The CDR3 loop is CASSDGTGVGELFF. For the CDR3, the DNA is TGTGCCAGCAGTGACGGGACAGGGGTCGGGGAGCTGTTTTTT.

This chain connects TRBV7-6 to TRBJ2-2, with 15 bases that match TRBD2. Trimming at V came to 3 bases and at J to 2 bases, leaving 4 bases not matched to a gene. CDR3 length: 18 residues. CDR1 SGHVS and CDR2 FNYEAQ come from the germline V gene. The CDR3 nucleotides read TGTGCCAGCAGCTTGGGACTAGCGGGGGGAATAAACACCGGGGAGCTGTTTTTT. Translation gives CASSLGLAGGINTGELFF.

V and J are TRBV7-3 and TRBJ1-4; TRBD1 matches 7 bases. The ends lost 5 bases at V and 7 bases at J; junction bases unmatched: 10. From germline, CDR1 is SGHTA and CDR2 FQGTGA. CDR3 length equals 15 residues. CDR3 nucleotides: TGTGCCAGCAGCCAAACAGGGGCGGAGGGTGAAAAACTGTTTTTT. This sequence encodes CASSQTGAEGEKLFF.

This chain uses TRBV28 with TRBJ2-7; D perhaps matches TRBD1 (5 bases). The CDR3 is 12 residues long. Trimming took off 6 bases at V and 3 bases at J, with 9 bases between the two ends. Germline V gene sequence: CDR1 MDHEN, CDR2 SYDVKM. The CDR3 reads CASRRQFYEQYF. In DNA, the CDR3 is TGTGCCAGCAGAAGACAGTTCTACGAGCAGTACTTC.

CDR3 protein: CASIRTEGFEQYF. CDR3 sequence (DNA): TGTGCCAGCATCCGGACAGAGGGGTTCGAGCAGTACTTC. The chain couples TRBV7-9 to TRBJ2-7; weak D call: TRBD1 (6 bases). V was cut by 7 bases and J by 6 bases, with 16 bases left in between. Germline V lookup: CDR1 SEHNR, CDR2 FQNEAQ (reference sequence). The length of the CDR3 is 13 residues.

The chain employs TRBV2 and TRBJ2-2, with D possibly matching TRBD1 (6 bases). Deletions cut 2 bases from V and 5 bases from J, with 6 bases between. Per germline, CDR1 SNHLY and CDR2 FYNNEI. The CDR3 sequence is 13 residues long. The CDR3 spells CASSETGTGELFF. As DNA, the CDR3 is TGTGCCAGCAGTGAAACAGGGACCGGGGAGCTGTTTTTT. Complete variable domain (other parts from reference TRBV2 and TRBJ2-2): EPEVTQTPSHQVTQMGQEVILRCVPISNHLYFYWYRQILGQKVEFLVSFYNNEISEKSEIFDDQFSVERPDGSNFTLKIRSTKLEDSAMYFCASSETGTGELFFGEGSRLTVL.

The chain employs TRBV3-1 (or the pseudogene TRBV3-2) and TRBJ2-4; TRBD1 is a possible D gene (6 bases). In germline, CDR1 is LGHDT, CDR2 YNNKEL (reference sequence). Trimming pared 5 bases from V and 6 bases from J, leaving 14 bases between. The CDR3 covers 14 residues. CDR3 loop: CASSDNRVPNIQYF. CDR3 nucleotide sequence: TGTGCCAGCAGCGATAACAGGGTCCCAAACATTCAGTACTTC.

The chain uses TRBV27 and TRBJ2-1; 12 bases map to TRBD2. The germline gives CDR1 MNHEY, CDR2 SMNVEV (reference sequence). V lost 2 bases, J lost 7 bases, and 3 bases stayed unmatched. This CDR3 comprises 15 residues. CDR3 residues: CASSLGTSGRNEQFF. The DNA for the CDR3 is TGTGCCAGCAGTTTAGGGACTAGCGGGCGAAATGAGCAGTTCTTC.

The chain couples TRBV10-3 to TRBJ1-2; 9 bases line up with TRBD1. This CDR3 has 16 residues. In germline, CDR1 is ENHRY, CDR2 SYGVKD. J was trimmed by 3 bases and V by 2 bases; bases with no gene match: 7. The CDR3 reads CAISEGRDRDDYGYTF. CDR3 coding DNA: TGTGCCATCAGTGAGGGCAGGGACAGGGACGACTATGGCTACACCTTC.

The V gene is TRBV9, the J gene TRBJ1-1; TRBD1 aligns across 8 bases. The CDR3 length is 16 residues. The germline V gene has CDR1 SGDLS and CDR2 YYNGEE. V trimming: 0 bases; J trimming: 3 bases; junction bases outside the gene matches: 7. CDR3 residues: CASSVGSGGAYTEAFF. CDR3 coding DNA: TGTGCCAGCAGCGTAGGTTCAGGGGGCGCGTACACTGAAGCTTTCTTT.

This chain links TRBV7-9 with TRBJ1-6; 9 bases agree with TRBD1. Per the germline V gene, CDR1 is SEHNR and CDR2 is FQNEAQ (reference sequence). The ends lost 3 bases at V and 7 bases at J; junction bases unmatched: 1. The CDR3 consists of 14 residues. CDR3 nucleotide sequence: TGTGCCAGCAGCTTCGGACAGGGGAATTCACCCCTCCACTTT. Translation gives CASSFGQGNSPLHF.

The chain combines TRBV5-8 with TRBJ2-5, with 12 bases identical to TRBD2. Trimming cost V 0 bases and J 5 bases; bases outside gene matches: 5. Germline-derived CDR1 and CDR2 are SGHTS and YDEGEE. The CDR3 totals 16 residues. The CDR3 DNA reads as TGTGCCAGCAGCTTGGGTCTGACTAGCGGGAGTGAGACCCAGTACTTC. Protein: CASSLGLTSGSETQYF.

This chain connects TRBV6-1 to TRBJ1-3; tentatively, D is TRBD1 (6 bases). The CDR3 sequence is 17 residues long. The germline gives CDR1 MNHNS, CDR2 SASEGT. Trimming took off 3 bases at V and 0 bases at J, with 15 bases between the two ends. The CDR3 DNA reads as TGTGCCAGCAGTGATATCGGACAGATTATCTCTGGAAACACCATATATTTT. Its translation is CASSDIGQIISGNTIYF.

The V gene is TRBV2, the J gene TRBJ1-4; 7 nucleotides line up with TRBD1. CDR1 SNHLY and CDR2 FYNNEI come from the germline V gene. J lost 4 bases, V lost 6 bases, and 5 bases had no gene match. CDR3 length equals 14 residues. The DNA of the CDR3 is TGTGCCAGCAGGGAGGGACAGAATAATGAAAAACTGTTTTTT. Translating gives CASREGQNNEKLFF.